One and the same sample provided the 11 T cell receptor beta chains below, sequenced in a study of T cell repertoires in cytomegalovirus infection. TCRdb reprocessed the reads via MiXCR and lists one record per CDR3 protein. The sample shows around 94,000 distinct CDR3 sequences, 16% of them seen only once. Sequencing was done on a sample of PBMCs. These receptors originate from a human donor in good health (CMV status not recorded). Some clones in this sample may be carry-over from other donors' samples.

This rearrangement joins TRBV2 to TRBJ1-5; D call uncertain. Per germline, CDR1 SNHLY and CDR2 FYNNEI. V lost 4 bases, J lost 5 bases, and 9 bases lay in between. This CDR3 spans 13 amino acids. As DNA, the CDR3 is TGTGCCAGCAGTGCGGGCAGCTATCAGCCCCAGCATTTT. This sequence encodes CASSAGSYQPQHF.

This clonotype was counted between two and nine times. This chain connects TRBV5-1 to TRBJ1-1; no firm D call. CDR3 size: 13 residues. Deletions cut 2 bases from V and 5 bases from J, with 10 bases between. CDR1 SGHRS and CDR2 YFSETQ come from the germline V gene. The CDR3 DNA is TGCGCCAGCAGCTTAACAAGGGTAACTGAAGCTTTCTTT. As protein: CASSLTRVTEAFF.

The J gene is TRBJ2-7, the V gene TRBV5-1; 9 bases are a match to TRBD1. Germline V gives CDR1 SGHRS, CDR2 YFSETQ. The CDR3 contains 16 residues. V trimming: 5 bases; J trimming: 2 bases; junction bases outside the gene matches: 11. The CDR3: CASRRAPGQGPYEQYF. CDR3 DNA: TGCGCCAGCAGACGCGCACCGGGACAGGGACCCTACGAGCAGTACTTC. Using reference TRBV5-1 and TRBJ2-7 for the parts outside the CDR3, the full variable domain is KAGVTQTPRYLIKTRGQQVTLSCSPISGHRSVSWYQQTPGQGLQFLFEYFSETQRNKGNFPGRFSGRQFSNSRSEMNVSTLELGDSALYLCASRRAPGQGPYEQYFGPGTRLTVT.

The sample holds many counts of this clonotype. CDR3 sequence: CASSQDQTSGLPYEQFF. CDR3 bases: TGCGCCAGCAGCCAAGATCAAACTAGCGGGCTACCGTATGAGCAGTTCTTC. The V gene is TRBV4-1, the J gene TRBJ2-1; 9 bases map to TRBD2. V dropped 0 bases and J dropped 8; count of bases not matched to a gene: 11. Germline-derived CDR1 and CDR2 are MGHRA and YSYEKL. The CDR3 length is 17 residues.

The genes are TRBV7-2 and TRBJ2-2; D is uncertain. Trimming shortened V by 0 bases and J by 0 bases, and 5 bases separated the two germline ends. The germline V gene encodes CDR1 SGHTA and CDR2 FQGNSA. The CDR3 has 15 residues. The CDR3: CASSLAAANTGELFF. CDR3 nucleotide sequence: TGTGCCAGCAGCTTAGCCGCGGCGAACACCGGGGAGCTGTTTTTT.

The chain combines TRBV15 with TRBJ2-7; TRBD1 agrees at 12 bases. Germline-derived CDR1 and CDR2 are LNHNV and YYDKDF (reference sequence). V was pared by 3 bases and J by 2 bases, with 11 bases of the junction left unmatched. This CDR3 is 18 amino acids long. The CDR3 reads CATSRDKGQGALTYEQYF. CDR3 coding DNA: TGTGCCACCAGCAGGGATAAGGGACAGGGGGCTCTCACCTACGAGCAGTACTTC.

This clonotype was seen a handful of times. The J gene is TRBJ2-1, the V gene TRBV5-1; possibly TRBD1 for D (6 bases). V gave up 4 bases and J gave up 2 bases, with 19 bases separating them. Germline assignment: CDR1 SGHRS and CDR2 YFSETQ. The CDR3 is made up of 17 amino acids. The CDR3 coding sequence is TGCGCCAGCAGCCGATCGACAGGCGGCCCCCCCTACAATGAGCAGTTCTTC. Its protein product is CASSRSTGGPPYNEQFF.

The J gene is TRBJ2-1, the V gene TRBV5-1; 11 bases fit TRBD1. The CDR3 has 16 residues. With 5 bases clipped from V and 8 bases from J, the junction kept 12 bases outside the gene matches. The germline V gene has CDR1 SGHRS and CDR2 YFSETQ. CDR3 region: CASSFAGTGGGDEQFF. The DNA for the CDR3 is TGCGCCAGCAGTTTTGCCGGGACAGGGGGGGGGGATGAGCAGTTCTTC.

This clonotype was observed many times. This chain uses TRBV7-9 with TRBJ1-2, with D hard to call. Germline values: CDR1 SEHNR, CDR2 FQNEAQ (reference sequence). Trimming removed 5 bases at V and 2 bases at J, with 6 bases between. CDR3 length: 12 residues. CDR3 region: CASSTDNYGYTF. The CDR3 DNA reads as TGTGCCAGCAGCACGGACAACTATGGCTACACCTTC.

J is TRBJ2-2 and V is TRBV29-1; D not resolved. The CDR3 is 13 amino acids. V lost 4 bases to trimming and J lost 1 base, with 7 bases between them. Germline-derived CDR1 and CDR2 are SQVTM and ANQGSEA. CDR3 amino acids: CSVGWKNTGELFF. CDR3 nucleotide sequence: TGCAGCGTTGGATGGAAGAACACCGGGGAGCTGTTTTTT.

This clonotype was counted at least ten times. The chain recombines TRBV7-8 with TRBJ1-2; TRBD1 matches at 9 bases. V lost 4 bases and J lost 3; bases outside the gene matches: 3. The length of the CDR3 is 14 residues. Germline loops: CDR1 SGHVS, CDR2 FQNEAQ. The CDR3 reads CASSSRTGDYGYTF. CDR3 sequence (DNA): TGTGCCAGCAGCTCCCGGACAGGGGACTATGGCTACACCTTC.